Following are 12 T cell receptor beta chains from one sample sequenced in a study of beta chain features in type 1 diabetes (dated by TCRdb to 2016 to 2019). Library preparation was by the immunoSEQ multiplex PCR assay. The High Capacity cDNA Reverse Transcription Kit was used to reverse transcribe all of the isolated RNA, meaning that expressed TCRB transcripts were what got sequenced. The table was pulled from immuneACCESS by TCRdb, which kept in-frame rearrangements only. Such tables lose some clones; where checked, under half of the loss comes from unresolved V genes, and the rest has no known cause. The sample table records about 300,000 clones; approximately 8% of these occur just once. The ten top clones hold under 1.3% of the sample. The sequenced sample was central memory CD4+ T cells from blood. These receptors came from a woman aged 18-29 years in good health.

This clone was picked up many times. The identical CDR3 is also encoded by other nucleotide sequences in the sample. J is TRBJ1-4 and V is TRBV7-2; no reliable D call. The CDR3 covers 12 residues. The ends were cut back, 2 bases at V and 8 bases at J, with 6 bases in the middle. CDR1 and CDR2 (germline): SGHTA, FQGNSA. Written as DNA, the CDR3 is TGTGCCAGCAGCTTACAAGGCGAAAAACTGTTTTTT. Translation gives CASSLQGEKLFF.

This clone was observed at least ten times. Other DNA sequences from this sample encode an identical CDR3 as well. The gene calls are TRBV14 and TRBJ2-3, with D possibly matching TRBD1 (7 bases). The CDR3 has 16 residues. CDR1 is SGHDN, CDR2 FVKESK, per germline. V lost 0 bases, J lost 3 bases, and 13 bases lay in between. CDR3 nucleotides: TGTGCCAGCAGCCAAGATAGGAGGGGGCCGACAGATACGCAGTATTTT. Residues: CASSQDRRGPTDTQYF.

This clone occurred a few times. J is TRBJ2-7 and V is TRBV30; 8 bases map to TRBD1. Germline V gene sequence: CDR1 GTSNPN, CDR2 SVGIG (reference sequence). V lost 4 bases, J lost 4 bases, and 9 bases stayed unmatched. The CDR3 is 14 residues long. The chain's CDR3 is CAWIRAGGKYEQYF. The CDR3 DNA reads as TGTGCCTGGATTCGGGCAGGGGGCAAGTACGAGCAGTACTTC.

This clone was counted between two and nine times. The gene calls are TRBV20-1 and TRBJ1-6; no firm D call. Trimming pared 6 bases from V and 9 bases from J, leaving 9 bases between. The CDR3 has 11 residues. The germline V gene encodes CDR1 DFQATT and CDR2 SNEGSKA (reference sequence). The DNA of the CDR3 is TGCAGTGCGAGGTCGGGTTCACCCCTCCACTTT. As protein: CSARSGSPLHF.

This clone was seen more than once but under ten times. The rearrangement uses TRBV18 and TRBJ2-1, with TRBD2 matching 7 bases. V was pared by 3 bases and J by 7 bases, with 15 bases of the junction left unmatched. This CDR3 has 17 amino acids. The germline V gene encodes CDR1 KGHSH and CDR2 LQKENI. The DNA for the CDR3 is TGTGCCAGCTCACCCTTCCCGAGCGGGATCGTCGGAAATGAGCAGTTCTTC. This gives the protein CASSPFPSGIVGNEQFF.

This clone was seen many times. This rearrangement joins TRBV29-1 to TRBJ1-2, with D perhaps TRBD1 (6 bases). The V gene's germline CDR1 is SQVTM and CDR2 ANQGSEA. V lost 7 bases, J lost 0 bases, and 9 bases lay in between. This CDR3 comprises 12 residues. CDR3 nucleotide sequence: TGCAGCGACCGGACAGCTAACTATGGCTACACCTTC. Translating it yields CSDRTANYGYTF.

This clone has just a few counts. The rearrangement joins TRBV7-9 to TRBJ1-2; the D gene is possibly TRBD1 (5 bases). Trimming stripped 4 bases from V and 3 bases from J, with 9 bases between. The CDR3 has 13 amino acids. Germline CDR1 and CDR2: SEHNR and FQNEAQ (reference sequence). In DNA, the CDR3 is TGTGCCAGCAGCTCTCAGACAGACTATGGCTACACCTTC. It is translated as CASSSQTDYGYTF.

This clone was observed a handful of times. The chain has TRBV18 and TRBJ2-7, with 7 bases that match TRBD2. This CDR3 contains 14 residues. CDR1 and CDR2 from the germline V gene are KGHSH and LQKENI. Trimming took 4 bases from V and 6 from J; bases not matched to a gene: 9. The CDR3: CASSLSGGVVEQYV. CDR3 DNA: TGTGCCAGCTCACTTAGTGGGGGGGTCGTCGAGCAGTACGTC.

This clone came up a few times. The chain carries TRBV2 and TRBJ1-1; D call uncertain. The CDR3 sequence is 14 residues long. CDR1 SNHLY and CDR2 FYNNEI come from the germline V gene. Trimming cost V 1 base and J 1 base, with 7 bases left between them. CDR3 residues: CASSEGFGNTEAFF. Here the CDR3 DNA reads TGTGCCAGCAGTGAAGGGTTTGGGAACACTGAAGCTTTCTTT.

The rearrangement uses TRBV11-1 and TRBJ1-6, with 8 bases matching TRBD1. Germline CDR1 is SGHAT and CDR2 is FQDESV (reference sequence). This CDR3 region has 16 residues. The V gene end was trimmed by 4 bases and the J gene end by 6 bases; junction bases not matched to a gene: 8. The CDR3 DNA is TGTGCCAGCAGCTCGGCCGGGACAGGCCCTAATTCACCCCTCCACTTT. It encodes CASSSAGTGPNSPLHF.

The chain uses TRBV29-1 and TRBJ2-7, with D unclear. CDR3 length: 12 residues. Germline V gene lookup returns CDR1 SQVTM and CDR2 ANQGSEA. V dropped 6 bases and J dropped 0 bases, with 9 bases sitting between them. The CDR3 DNA reads TGCAGCGTGAAATCAAACTCCTACGAGCAGTACTTC. It encodes CSVKSNSYEQYF.

This clone occurred a few times. CDR3 in amino acids: CASSRNSGGNTGELFF. The CDR3 bases are TGTGCCAGCAGCAGAAATAGCGGGGGGAACACCGGGGAGCTGTTTTTT. The chain uses TRBV7-3 and TRBJ2-2; TRBD2 matches 9 bases. V shed 5 bases, J shed 1 base, and the junction held 5 bases outside the gene matches. Germline V CDR1 and CDR2: SGHTA, FQGTGA. The CDR3 has 16 amino acids.